This T cell receptor (beta chain) was identified in a study of blood T cell repertoires in COVID-19 (dated by TCRdb to the early 2020s). About the full investigation: Collaborator samples came from the United States, Italy and Spain and covered acute and convalescent phases of COVID-19. The material from the prospective study consisted of cDNA or gDNA derived from T cells, B-cell-depleted T cells, or PBMCs. Deeply sampled blood TCRbeta repertoires from subjects exposed to, actively infected with, or recovered from COVID-19 were included in the dataset. A freely available public database, intended as a resource for researchers studying the immune response to SARS-CoV-2, is where the repertoires were released. Samples came from the ongoing ImmuneRACE study (first 160 participants) plus 1,254 subjects from 6 global collaborators. A de-identified subject ID, COVID-19 status, age in years and sex were almost always included in the sample metadata. Where available, HLA class I and class II types were obtained from metadata supplied by the sample provider rather than from assay-based typing.

TCRbeta CDR3 regions were amplified from genomic DNA by means of the immunoSEQ Assay, a bias-controlled multiplex PCR. The source study handled its data this way. Within the assay, amplification of reference gene primers was used to estimate how many nucleated cells each sample contained. Sequence reads were collapsed and filtered to measure the absolute abundance of every unique TCRbeta CDR3 rearrangement. For each sample, productive Simpson clonality was calculated by taking the square root of Simpson's diversity index across productive rearrangements. What TCRdb holds here is the immuneACCESS table cut down to in-frame rearrangements. Part of the clones is not present; checked against another copy, under half of the missing clones reflect an unresolved V gene, and the others are unexplained. Clonal size and the V and J genes are those of that table, whereas D and trimming came from the DNA. The sample profile shows some 250,000 clones; nearly 90% of them were found once. In total, the top ten clones hold approximately 0.7% of the sample.

Whole blood was collected in K2EDTA tubes by collaborating institutions according to the institutions' own protocols. For TCRbeta analysis, collaborators shipped samples as frozen whole blood, isolated PBMCs, or DNA extracted from either of those sample types. What the research found in general, with its limitations: Clinical and demographic metadata were provided uncurated, with the amount varying by source and participant.

Including cysteine and phenylalanine, the CDR3 has 15 amino acids. Solely the CDR3 DNA is kept, with 45 bases framed from the first base. The junction carries 20 bases between V and J, which are trimmed by 6 bases and 4 bases respectively. CDR1 SGDLS and CDR2 YYNGEE were looked up in the germline V gene. In regard to this clone: It has no known antigen specificity. No much larger clonotype is one base removed from it; base qualities were not supplied.

The rearrangement joined TRBV9 to TRBJ2-7; TRBD2 could be the D gene, as 6 bases match. The sequencing sample was made of peripheral blood. The TCR sequence derives from a human donor in a cohort sampled during active COVID-19. CDR3 loop: CASTGRAGGGYEQYF. In nucleotide form, the sequence is TGTGCCAGCACCGGTCGGGCCGGGGGTGGATACGAGCAGTACTTC.